The 6 T cell receptor beta chains given below trace back to one sample, sequenced in a study of cytomegalovirus exposure and HLA in healthy donors. Primers included in the PCR were 60 Vbeta and 13 Jbeta primers. TCRdb's copy holds only in-frame clones and misses some; the assay was immunoSEQ multiplex PCR. This table holds about 130,000 clones, over 60% found once. Sample: PBMCs. These receptor sequences come from a man aged 35 to 55 in good health and CMV-seronegative.

V is TRBV2 and J is TRBJ2-1; D is uncertain. The V gene lost 0 bases and the J gene lost 15 bases, with 9 bases spanning the gap. The CDR3 consists of 11 residues. Germline values: CDR1 SNHLY, CDR2 FYNNEI. CDR3 amino acids: CASSEAETRFF. As DNA, the CDR3 is TGTGCCAGCAGTGAAGCGGAGACTCGGTTCTTC.

The chain is built from TRBV9 and TRBJ1-1; 11 bases align to TRBD1. This CDR3 region has 16 residues. Germline V gene lookup returns CDR1 SGDLS and CDR2 YYNGEE. V lost 3 bases, J lost 4 bases, and 8 bases stayed unmatched. CDR3 residues: CASSEAPGQGGTEAFF. The CDR3, as DNA: TGTGCCAGCAGCGAAGCCCCGGGACAGGGGGGCACTGAAGCTTTCTTT.

The chain recombines TRBV6-1 with TRBJ1-2, with D possibly being TRBD1 (6 bases). With 7 bases removed from V and 7 bases from J, the gap between germline ends came to 16 bases. CDR3 size: 13 residues. Looked up from germline, CDR1 is MNHNS and CDR2 is SASEGT. This CDR3 reads CASTQTSGVGYTF. CDR3 nucleotide sequence: TGTGCCAGCACCCAAACGTCAGGGGTTGGCTACACCTTC.

The V and J genes are TRBV7-8 and TRBJ1-2; 7 bases align to TRBD1. The CDR3 loop spans 16 amino acids. Germline V CDR1 and CDR2: SGHVS, FQNEAQ. V was clipped by 2 bases and J by 3 bases; unmatched bases: 9. CDR3 amino acids: CASSLKRQGEYYGYTF. CDR3 DNA: TGTGCCAGCAGCTTAAAACGGCAGGGGGAGTACTATGGCTACACCTTC.

This chain uses TRBV21-1 with TRBJ1-6; the table's D call TRBD1 went unverified against the DNA. TRBV21-1 is a listed pseudogene. This CDR3 comprises 17 residues. CDR3 sequence: CASSKNPWTEYNSPLHF. The CDR3 coding sequence is TGTGCCAGCAGCAAAAATCCCTGGACAGAGTATAATTCACCCCTCCACTTT.

The genes are TRBV9 and TRBJ2-2; TRBD1 agrees at 7 bases. J lost 5 bases, V lost 2 bases, and 9 bases had no gene match. The CDR3 covers 16 residues. CDR1 SGDLS and CDR2 YYNGEE come from the germline V gene. The CDR3 nucleotides are TGTGCCAGCAGCGTTCGGACAGGCGAGGGGACCGGGGAGCTGTTTTTT. It translates to CASSVRTGEGTGELFF.